This paragraph reports one T cell receptor beta chain. Its matching antigen is unknown. These data originate in a study of T cell responses to AZD1222 COVID-19 vaccine. Study-level results: In the spike-specific TCR repertoire, nearly half reportedly target unmutated variant regions. Samples come after the peak T cell response, not at day 14.

Profiling relied on immunoSEQ multiplex PCR, and the TCRdb table lists in-frame clones only, not all of them. The sample shows some 150,000 clones, 92% of them seen only once. Germline CDR1 and CDR2: LNHDA and SQIVND (reference sequence). Trimming left V 2 bases short and J 9 bases short, with 11 bases between. This CDR3 contains 14 residues. This chain joins TRBV19 and TRBJ1-6; TRBD1 might be the D (5 bases). The input for sequencing was peripheral blood, taken on day 0 of MenACWY control vaccination. The clonotype comes from an adult in good health. CDR3 coding DNA: TGTGCCAGTAGTATACAGGGTGGGAGTTCACCCCTCCACTTT. The encoded protein is CASSIQGGSSPLHF.